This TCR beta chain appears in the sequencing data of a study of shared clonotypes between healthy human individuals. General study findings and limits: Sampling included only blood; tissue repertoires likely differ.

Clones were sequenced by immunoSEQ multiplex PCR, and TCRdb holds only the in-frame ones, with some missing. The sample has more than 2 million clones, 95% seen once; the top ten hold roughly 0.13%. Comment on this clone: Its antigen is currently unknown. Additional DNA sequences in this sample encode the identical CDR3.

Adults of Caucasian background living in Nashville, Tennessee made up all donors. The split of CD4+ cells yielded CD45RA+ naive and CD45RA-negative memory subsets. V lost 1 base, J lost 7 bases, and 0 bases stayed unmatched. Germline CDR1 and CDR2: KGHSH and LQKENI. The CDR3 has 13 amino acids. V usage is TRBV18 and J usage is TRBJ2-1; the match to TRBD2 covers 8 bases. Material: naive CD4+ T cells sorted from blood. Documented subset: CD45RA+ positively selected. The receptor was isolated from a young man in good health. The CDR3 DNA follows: TGTGCCAGCTCACCACTAGCGGGGAATGAGCAGTTCTTC. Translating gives CASSPLAGNEQFF.